This passage covers 15 T cell receptor beta chains from one sample sequenced in a study of T cell repertoires in cytomegalovirus infection. In TCRdb, the reads were re-called with MiXCR into one record per CDR3 protein. This table has 150,000 to 200,000 distinct CDR3 sequences, about a sixth appearing once. Input material: CD8+ T cells from PBMCs. These receptors originate from a human donor in good health (CMV status not recorded). Some clones in this sample may be carry-over from other donors' samples.

This clonotype was seen more than once but under ten times. This chain connects TRBV6-6 to TRBJ1-1; D may be TRBD1 (6 bases). V was pared by 6 bases and J by 7 bases, with 27 bases between. The CDR3 runs 17 residues. The germline gives CDR1 MNHNY, CDR2 SVGAGI (reference sequence). The CDR3 region is CASRHVQGKTMIFEAFF. CDR3 sequence (DNA): TGTGCCAGCAGACACGTACAGGGAAAGACTATGATTTTTGAAGCTTTCTTT.

J is TRBJ2-5 and V is TRBV6-1, with D maybe TRBD2 (6 bases). Germline-derived CDR1 and CDR2 are MNHNS and SASEGT. CDR3 size: 13 residues. Trimming cost V 6 bases and J 2 bases, with 10 bases left between them. The CDR3 spells CASSPREQETQYF. CDR3 coding DNA: TGTGCCAGCAGCCCCCGGGAGCAAGAGACCCAGTACTTC.

Only a few counts were recorded for this clonotype. This chain links TRBV19 with TRBJ2-1; D is perhaps TRBD2 (6 bases). The germline CDR1 and CDR2 sequences are LNHDA and SQIVND (reference sequence). This CDR3 has 17 amino acids. V was pared by 0 bases and J by 0 bases, with 12 bases between. The CDR3 DNA reads as TGTGCCAGTAGTATAGATGGTTACGGGGGCTCCTACAATGAGCAGTTCTTC. The encoded protein is CASSIDGYGGSYNEQFF. Together with reference TRBV19 and TRBJ2-1, the CDR3 gives the full variable domain: DGGITQSPKYLFRKEGQNVTLSCEQNLNHDAMYWYRQDPGQGLRLIYYSQIVNDFQKGDIAEGYSVSREKKESFPLTVTSAQKNPTAFYLCASSIDGYGGSYNEQFFGPGTRLTVL.

The rearrangement joins TRBV4-3 to TRBJ2-2; 7 bases fit TRBD1. V gave up 0 bases and J gave up 3 bases; unmatched junction bases: 7. The CDR3 loop spans 17 amino acids. CDR1 LGHNA and CDR2 YSLEER come from the germline V gene. The CDR3 spells CASSQEMGTAYTGELFF. CDR3 DNA: TGCGCCAGCAGCCAAGAGATGGGGACAGCCTACACCGGGGAGCTGTTTTTT.

This clonotype was counted between two and nine times. The chain is built from TRBV20-1 and TRBJ2-7; tentatively, D is TRBD1 or TRBD2 (5 bases each). This CDR3 has 13 residues. Trimming took 6 bases from V and 0 from J, leaving 12 bases between them. CDR1 DFQATT and CDR2 SNEGSKA come from the germline V gene (reference sequence). The CDR3 DNA follows: TGCAGTGCAGAGTCGGGGCCCTCCTACGAGCAGTACTTC. Translation gives CSAESGPSYEQYF.

The chain links TRBV6-6 to TRBJ2-3; possible D gene TRBD2, 6 bases. This CDR3 region has 14 residues. Looked up from germline, CDR1 is MNHNY and CDR2 is SVGAGI (reference sequence). Trimming took off 6 bases at V and 5 bases at J, with 15 bases between the two ends. CDR3 residues: CASSLRRAGDTQYF. The CDR3 coding sequence is TGTGCCAGCAGCCTACGGAGGGCCGGAGATACGCAGTATTTT.

This clonotype was picked up a small number of times. The rearrangement links TRBV28 to TRBJ2-3, with 8 bases fitting TRBD2. CDR3 length: 15 residues. J gave up 4 bases and V 6 bases, and 9 bases lay outside the gene matches. Per germline, CDR1 MDHEN and CDR2 SYDVKM. Here the CDR3 reads CASRTRGGSADTQYF. Written as DNA, the CDR3 is TGTGCCAGCAGAACCCGCGGGGGGTCGGCAGATACGCAGTATTTT.

A few counts support this clonotype. The CDR3 DNA reads TGTGCCAGCAGCTTACCGGCAGGGGGCTTGAGAAACACTGAAGCTTTCTTT. It encodes CASSLPAGGLRNTEAFF. The chain recombines TRBV7-2 with TRBJ1-1; 8 bases line up with TRBD1. This CDR3 has 17 amino acids. Germline-derived CDR1 and CDR2 are SGHTA and FQGNSA. The junction had 10 bases not matched to a gene; V was cut back by 2 bases and J by 2 bases.

The table lists this clonotype with many counts. This chain connects TRBV7-2 to TRBJ2-3, with D perhaps TRBD2 (6 bases). This CDR3 contains 19 residues. The V end was cut by 3 bases, the J end by 0 bases, with 22 bases between. From germline, CDR1 is SGHTA and CDR2 FQGNSA. For the CDR3, the DNA is TGTGCCAGCAGCTTCCTCAGGACCCGGGGGACTTCTAGCACAGATACGCAGTATTTT. This translates into CASSFLRTRGTSSTDTQYF.

The chain links TRBV10-3 to TRBJ1-3; 11 nucleotides match TRBD1. From germline, CDR1 is ENHRY and CDR2 SYGVKD. The V and J ends lost 1 base and 6 bases, in that order; junction bases with no gene match: 2. The CDR3 runs to 15 residues. CDR3 amino acids: CAISEWTGGENTIYF. The CDR3, as DNA: TGTGCCATCAGTGAGTGGACAGGGGGCGAAAACACCATATATTTT.

The V gene is TRBV10-3, the J gene TRBJ2-7, with a possible D match to TRBD2 (5 bases). This CDR3 has 13 residues. Germline V gene data show CDR1 as ENHRY and CDR2 as SYGVKD. V lost 3 bases and J 0 bases, leaving 6 bases between the germline ends. CDR3 protein: CAISDGSSYEQYF. In DNA, the CDR3 is TGTGCCATCAGTGATGGGAGCTCCTACGAGCAGTACTTC.

This clonotype was found once. The chain combines TRBV7-9 with TRBJ2-2, with D perhaps TRBD1 or TRBD2 (5 bases each). CDR1 and CDR2 from the germline V gene are SEHNR and FQNEAQ (reference sequence). Trimming cost V 1 base and J 6 bases, with 21 bases left between them. The CDR3 consists of 18 residues. The CDR3 coding sequence is TGTGCCAGCAGCTTAGTTTCCGGGACCCTCCTTGGGTCCGGGGAGCTGTTTTTT. Translation: CASSLVSGTLLGSGELFF. The variable domain in full, completed from reference TRBV7-9 and TRBJ2-2, reads DTGVSQNPRHKITKRGQNVTFRCDPISEHNRLYWYRQTLGQGPEFLTYFQNEAQLEKSRLLSDRFSAERPKGSFSTLEIQRTEQGDSAMYLCASSLVSGTLLGSGELFFGEGSRLTVL.

In DNA form, the CDR3 reads TGTGCCAGCAGTTTGAGAGGGTCCCTTTGGGCAGATACGCAGTATTTT. Translating it yields CASSLRGSLWADTQYF. This chain uses TRBV28 with TRBJ2-3, with a tentative D call TRBD2 (5 bases). Per germline, CDR1 MDHEN and CDR2 SYDVKM. The V end lost 3 bases, the J end lost 4 bases, and 17 bases lay between the germline ends. The CDR3 has 16 amino acids.

This clonotype was seen a handful of times. This chain connects TRBV5-8 to TRBJ1-2, with TRBD1 identical over 7 bases. Germline V gene lookup returns CDR1 SGHTS and CDR2 YDEGEE. This CDR3 is built from 16 residues. With 4 bases clipped from V and 3 bases from J, the junction kept 12 bases outside the gene matches. In nucleotides, the CDR3 is TGTGCCAGCAGCCCAATTATGGGGACAGCCGACTATGGCTACACCTTC. This codes for CASSPIMGTADYGYTF.

V is TRBV9 and J is TRBJ1-5, with D possibly TRBD1 on 5 matching bases. Germline V gene lookup returns CDR1 SGDLS and CDR2 YYNGEE. V was clipped by 0 bases and J by 3 bases, with 10 bases between them. This CDR3 region has 15 residues. The CDR3 coding sequence is TGTGCCAGCAGCGTAGAGGGGTTCTTCAATCAGCCCCAGCATTTT. Its translation is CASSVEGFFNQPQHF. Full variable domain (outside the CDR3, taken from reference TRBV9 and TRBJ1-5): DSGVTQTPKHLITATGQRVTLRCSPRSGDLSVYWYQQSLDQGLQFLIQYYNGEERAKGNILERFSAQQFPDLHSELNLSSLELGDSALYFCASSVEGFFNQPQHFGDGTRLSIL.